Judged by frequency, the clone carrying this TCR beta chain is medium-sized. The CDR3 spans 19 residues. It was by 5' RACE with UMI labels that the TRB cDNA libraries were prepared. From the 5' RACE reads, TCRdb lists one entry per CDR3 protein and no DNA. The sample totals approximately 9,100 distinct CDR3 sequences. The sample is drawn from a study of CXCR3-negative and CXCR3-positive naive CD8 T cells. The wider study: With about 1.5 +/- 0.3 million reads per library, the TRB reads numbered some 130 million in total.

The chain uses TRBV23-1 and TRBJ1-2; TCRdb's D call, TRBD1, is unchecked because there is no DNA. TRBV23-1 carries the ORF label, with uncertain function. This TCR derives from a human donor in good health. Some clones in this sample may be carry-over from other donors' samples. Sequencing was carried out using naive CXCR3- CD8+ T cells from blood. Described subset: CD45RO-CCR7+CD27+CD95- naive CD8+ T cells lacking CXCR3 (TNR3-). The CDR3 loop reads CASSQVVRVSEISVCGYTF.